This T cell receptor beta chain is from a study of blood T cells in healthy people across ages. CDR3 length: 12 residues. Germline assignment: CDR1 SGHTA and CDR2 FQGNSA. Then a second PCR, running roughly 7 to 11 cycles, was carried out with a sample-barcoded 5' primer and a J-beta primer mix. A single record per CDR3 protein comes from TCRdb applying MiXCR to the 5' RACE reads. The repertoire has hundreds of thousands of distinct CDR3 sequences, about 53% of them found once; the top ten carry 30% to 40%. Comments on this clonotype: One end of the junction fails to match germline, which may point to a read error.

The sequence derives from a man in his 60s in good health. The rearrangement links TRBV7-2 to TRBJ2-1; 7 bases fit TRBD2. Sequencing input: blood. As DNA, the CDR3 is TGTGCCAGCGGCTTGATGCGGGGGGAGCAGTTCTTC. Protein product: CASGLMRGEQFF.